This paragraph covers one TCR beta chain sequence. The antigen is unknown. The length of the CDR3 is 14 residues. Germline CDR1 SGHAT, CDR2 FQNNGV. The V gene lost 3 bases and the J gene lost 0 bases, with 8 bases spanning the gap. Assay execution took place at the deep level. Clones were read by immunoSEQ multiplex PCR, and TCRdb kept only the in-frame ones, dropping some. The sample has fewer than 600,000 clones, 70% to 80% seen once. This entry belongs to a study of shared clonotypes between healthy human individuals. The overall study: Donors were a couple of women and a few men aged 18 to 49.

The study's findings and limits: The study drew on few donors, limiting represented genetic and exposure-history diversity.

Sequenced: PBMCs. The chain uses TRBV11-2 and TRBJ2-5; D tentatively fits TRBD1 or TRBD2 (5 bases each). The TCR was taken from a woman between 40 and 55 years old in good health. Some clones in this sample may be carry-over from other donors' samples. Written as DNA, the CDR3 is TGTGCCAGCAGCTTGGGACGTTACCAAGAGACCCAGTACTTC. Translated: CASSLGRYQETQYF.